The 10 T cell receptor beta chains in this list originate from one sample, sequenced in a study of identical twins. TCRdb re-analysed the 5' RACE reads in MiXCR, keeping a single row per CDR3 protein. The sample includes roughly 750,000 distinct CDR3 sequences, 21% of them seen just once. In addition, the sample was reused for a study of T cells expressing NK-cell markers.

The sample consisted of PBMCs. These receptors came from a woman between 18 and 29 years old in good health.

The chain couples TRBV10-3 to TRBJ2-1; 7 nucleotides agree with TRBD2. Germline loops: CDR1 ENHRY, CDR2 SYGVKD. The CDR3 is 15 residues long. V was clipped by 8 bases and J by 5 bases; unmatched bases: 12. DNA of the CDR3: TGTGCCATCGGGGGGGGGTTGGGGGTCGACAATGAGCAGTTCTTC. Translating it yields CAIGGGLGVDNEQFF.

The CDR3 region is CASSLDPGTYNEQFF. DNA of the CDR3: TGTGCCAGCAGCTTAGATCCGGGGACCTACAATGAGCAGTTCTTC. V usage is TRBV7-9 and J usage is TRBJ2-1; perhaps TRBD2 as D (5 bases). V was clipped by 1 base and J by 2 bases, with 9 bases between them. The CDR3 covers 15 residues. Per the germline V gene, CDR1 is SEHNR and CDR2 is FQNEAQ (reference sequence).

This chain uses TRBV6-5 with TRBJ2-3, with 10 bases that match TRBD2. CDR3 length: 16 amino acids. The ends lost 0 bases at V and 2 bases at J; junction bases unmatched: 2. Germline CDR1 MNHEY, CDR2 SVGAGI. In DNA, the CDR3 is TGTGCCAGCAGTTACTCGCTAGCGGGGGACACAGATACGCAGTATTTT. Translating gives CASSYSLAGDTDTQYF.

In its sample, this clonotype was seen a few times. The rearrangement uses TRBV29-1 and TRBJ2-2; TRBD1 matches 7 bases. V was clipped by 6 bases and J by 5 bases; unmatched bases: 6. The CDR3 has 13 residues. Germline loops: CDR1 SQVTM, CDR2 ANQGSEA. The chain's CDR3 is CSVPGQRTGELFF. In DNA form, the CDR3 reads TGCAGCGTCCCGGGACAGAGGACCGGGGAGCTGTTTTTT.

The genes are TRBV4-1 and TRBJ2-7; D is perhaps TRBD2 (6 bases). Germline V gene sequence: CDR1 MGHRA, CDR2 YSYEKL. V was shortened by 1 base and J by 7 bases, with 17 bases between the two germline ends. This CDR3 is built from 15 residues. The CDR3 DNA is TGCGCCAGCAGCCAAGCTGGCAGTAGAGGAGGGGAGCAGTACTTC. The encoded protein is CASSQAGSRGGEQYF.

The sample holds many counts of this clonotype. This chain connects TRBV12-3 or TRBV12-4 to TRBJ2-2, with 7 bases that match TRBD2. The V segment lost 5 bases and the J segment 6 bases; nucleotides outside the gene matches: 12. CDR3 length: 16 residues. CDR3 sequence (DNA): TGTGCCAGCAGTCCTCTCCGCCGGGAGGAATCCGGGGAGCTGTTTTTT. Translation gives CASSPLRREESGELFF.

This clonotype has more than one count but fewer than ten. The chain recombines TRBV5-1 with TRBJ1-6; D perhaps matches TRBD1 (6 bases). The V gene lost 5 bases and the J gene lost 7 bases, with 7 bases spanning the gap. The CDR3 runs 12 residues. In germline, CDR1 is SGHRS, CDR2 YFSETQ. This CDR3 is CASRQGNSPLHF. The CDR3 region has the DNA TGCGCCAGCAGGCAGGGGAATTCACCCCTCCACTTT.

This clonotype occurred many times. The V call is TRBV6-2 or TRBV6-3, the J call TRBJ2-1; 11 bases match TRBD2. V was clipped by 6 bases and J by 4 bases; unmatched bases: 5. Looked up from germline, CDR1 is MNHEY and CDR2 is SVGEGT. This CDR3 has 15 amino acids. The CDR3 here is CASRSLAGGYNEQFF. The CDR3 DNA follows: TGTGCCAGCAGGTCCCTAGCGGGGGGATACAATGAGCAGTTCTTC.

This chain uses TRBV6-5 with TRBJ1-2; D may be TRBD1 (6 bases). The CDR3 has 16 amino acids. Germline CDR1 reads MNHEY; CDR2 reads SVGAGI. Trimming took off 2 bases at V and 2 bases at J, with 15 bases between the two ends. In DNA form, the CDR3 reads TGTGCCAGCAGTTACGGGGCTCACAGGGAGAACTATGGCTACACCTTC. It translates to CASSYGAHRENYGYTF.

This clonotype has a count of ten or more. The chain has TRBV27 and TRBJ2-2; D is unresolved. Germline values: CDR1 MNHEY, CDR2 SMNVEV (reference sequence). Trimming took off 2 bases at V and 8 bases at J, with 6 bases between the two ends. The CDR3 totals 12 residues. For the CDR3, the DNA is TGTGCCAGCAGTTTACAATTAGGGGAGCTGTTTTTT. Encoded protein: CASSLQLGELFF.